This T cell receptor (beta chain) comes out of a study of cytomegalovirus exposure and HLA in healthy donors. Overall study findings and caveats: Fewer N-insertions than the roughly 670-donor mean were reportedly shown by an Asian-associated ancestry cluster in a later analysis. In a later analysis, TCR beta V- and J-gene trimming was associated with a missense DCLRE1C variant.

This PCR relied on a set of 60 Vbeta primers and 13 Jbeta primers. Sequencing was performed with immunoSEQ multiplex PCR; in TCRdb, only in-frame clones are kept and a portion is missing. The data hold about 210,000 clones, with around 78% observed a single time. Only a few counts were recorded for this clone. The target antigen is unknown. CDR3 length equals 17 residues. Germline V gene data show CDR1 as SGHRS and CDR2 as YFSETQ. Trimming removed 3 bases from V and 6 bases from J, with 21 bases in between. This rearrangement joins TRBV5-1 to TRBJ2-2; a weak D match, TRBD1 (6 bases). Sequenced material: PBMCs. The sequence derives from a woman between 25 and 40 years old in good health and CMV-seropositive. The CDR3: CASSWGPGGPHAGELFF. The DNA of the CDR3 is TGCGCCAGCAGCTGGGGGCCCGGTGGCCCTCACGCCGGGGAGCTGTTTTTT.